The clone carrying this T cell receptor beta chain was detected only once. Antigen unknown. These data come from a study of OX40 agonist ivuxolimab in advanced cancers. Study overall: Ivuxolimab is an agonistic anti-OX40 (CD134) antibody, and patients were treated with it. Findings and limits, study-wide: Clonal expansion was seen in CD4+ and CD8+ blood T cells by week 6 at 0.1 to 3.0 mg/kg. CD8+ T cells showed, on average, more clonal expansion than CD4+ cells.

The CDR3 spans 15 residues. Germline CDR1 reads SNHLY; CDR2 reads FYNNEI. V trimming: 7 bases; J trimming: 0 bases; junction bases outside the gene matches: 5. Autoimmune disease history or systemic immunosuppression barred patients. Some clones are missing from TCRdb's copy, which holds only in-frame ones; the method was immunoSEQ multiplex PCR. The repertoire consists of more than 50,000 clones, with approximately 93% occurring once and the leading ten covering roughly a sixth. The sample was CD4+ or CD8+ T cells sorted from blood, taken in a trial of the OX40 agonist ivuxolimab. The origin of this receptor is an adult with an advanced solid tumor such as melanoma, head and neck, liver or kidney cancer. The V and J genes are TRBV2 and TRBJ2-1, with 8 nucleotides matching TRBD1. CDR3 in amino acids: CASIRQGSSYNEQFF. DNA for the CDR3: TGTGCCAGCATCCGACAGGGGAGCTCCTACAATGAGCAGTTCTTC.